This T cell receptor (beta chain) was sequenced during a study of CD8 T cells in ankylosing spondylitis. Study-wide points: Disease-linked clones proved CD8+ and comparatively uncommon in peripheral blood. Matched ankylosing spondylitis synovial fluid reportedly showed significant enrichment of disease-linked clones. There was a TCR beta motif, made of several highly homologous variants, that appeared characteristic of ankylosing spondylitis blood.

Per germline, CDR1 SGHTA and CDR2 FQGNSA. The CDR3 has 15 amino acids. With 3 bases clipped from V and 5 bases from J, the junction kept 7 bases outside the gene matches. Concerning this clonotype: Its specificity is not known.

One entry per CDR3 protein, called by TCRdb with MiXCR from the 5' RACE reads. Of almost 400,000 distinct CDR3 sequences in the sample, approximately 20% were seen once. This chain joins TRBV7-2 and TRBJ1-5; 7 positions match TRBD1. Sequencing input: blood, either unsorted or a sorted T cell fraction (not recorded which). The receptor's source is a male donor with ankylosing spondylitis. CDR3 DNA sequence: TGTGCCAGCAGCTTGTCCGGGACAGATTATCAGCCCCAGCATTTT. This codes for CASSLSGTDYQPQHF.